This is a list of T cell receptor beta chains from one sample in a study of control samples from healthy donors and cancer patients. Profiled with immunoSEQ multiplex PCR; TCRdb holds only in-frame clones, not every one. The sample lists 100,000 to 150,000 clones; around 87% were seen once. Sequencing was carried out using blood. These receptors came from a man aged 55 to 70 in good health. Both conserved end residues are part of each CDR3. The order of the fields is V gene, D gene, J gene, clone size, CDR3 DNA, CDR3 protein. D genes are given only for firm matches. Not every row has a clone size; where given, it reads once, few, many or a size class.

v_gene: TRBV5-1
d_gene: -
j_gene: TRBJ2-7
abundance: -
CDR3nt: TGCGCCAGCAGCTTGGAGGCAGCCAGCGAGCAGTACTTC
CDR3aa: CASSLEAASEQYF

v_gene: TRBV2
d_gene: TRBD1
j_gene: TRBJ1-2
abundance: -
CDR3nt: TGTGCCAGCAGTGAGTGGGACAGGGGGTTGAATGGCTACACCTTC
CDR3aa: CASSEWDRGLNGYTF

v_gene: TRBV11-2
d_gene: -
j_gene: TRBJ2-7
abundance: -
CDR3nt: TGTGCCAGCAGCTTAGGCCGGGGGTGGGGCAGGGGAGCCGACGAGCAGTACTTC
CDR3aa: CASSLGRGWGRGADEQYF

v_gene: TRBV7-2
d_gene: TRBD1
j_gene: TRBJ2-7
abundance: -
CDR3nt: TGTGCCAGCACCCCTCGGACAGGCCTCTCCTACGAGCAGTACTTC
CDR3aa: CASTPRTGLSYEQYF

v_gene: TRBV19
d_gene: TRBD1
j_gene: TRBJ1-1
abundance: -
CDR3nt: TGTGCCAGTAGCTTTCAGGGGGTAAACACTGAAGCTTTCTTT
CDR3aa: CASSFQGVNTEAFF

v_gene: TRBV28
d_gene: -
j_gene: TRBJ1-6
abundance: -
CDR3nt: TGTGCCAGCAGTTCAGGGGTTTTGAGAGAGAATTCACCCCTCCACTTT
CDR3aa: CASSSGVLRENSPLHF

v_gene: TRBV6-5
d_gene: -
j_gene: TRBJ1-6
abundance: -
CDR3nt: TGTGCCAGCCGACGGGAGTTTAATTCACCCCTCCACTTT
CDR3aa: CASRREFNSPLHF

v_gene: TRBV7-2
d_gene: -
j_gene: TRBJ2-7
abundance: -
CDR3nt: TGTGCCAGCAGCTCACCGGGACTCTACGAGCAGTACTTC
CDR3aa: CASSSPGLYEQYF

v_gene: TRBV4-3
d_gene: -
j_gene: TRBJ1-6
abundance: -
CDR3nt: TGCGCCAGCAGCCAAGATAACGGCTTTTCACCCCTCCACTTT
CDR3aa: CASSQDNGFSPLHF

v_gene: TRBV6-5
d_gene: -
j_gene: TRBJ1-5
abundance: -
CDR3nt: TGTGCCAGCAGTTACCTGGACAGCGGGAAAAATCAGCCCCAGCATTTT
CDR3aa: CASSYLDSGKNQPQHF

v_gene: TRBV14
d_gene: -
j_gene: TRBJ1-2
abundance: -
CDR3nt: TGTGCCAGCAGCCAACTGGGGGATATCAACTCTTATGGCTACACCTTC
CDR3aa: CASSQLGDINSYGYTF

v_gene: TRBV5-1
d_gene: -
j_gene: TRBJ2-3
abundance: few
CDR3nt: TGCGCCAGCGGCGCCGGGGCTGAAGATACGCAGTATTTT
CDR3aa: CASGAGAEDTQYF

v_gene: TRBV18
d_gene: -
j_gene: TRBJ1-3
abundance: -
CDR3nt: TGTGCCAGCTCACCCTGGACAGTAAGAGGAAACACCATATATTTT
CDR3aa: CASSPWTVRGNTIYF

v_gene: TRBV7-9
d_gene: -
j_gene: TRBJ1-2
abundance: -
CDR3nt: TGTGCCAGCAGCTTTATAGGTCCGGGGAATGGCTACACCTTC
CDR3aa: CASSFIGPGNGYTF

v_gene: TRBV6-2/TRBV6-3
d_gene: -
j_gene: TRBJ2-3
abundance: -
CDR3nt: TGTGCCAGCAGTGGGCCGATCAAAGATACGCAGTATTTT
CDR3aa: CASSGPIKDTQYF

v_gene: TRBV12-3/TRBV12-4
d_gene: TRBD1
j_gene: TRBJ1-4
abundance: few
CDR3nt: TGTGCCAGCAGTCTCCGACAGGGTAAACTGTTTTTT
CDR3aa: CASSLRQGKLFF

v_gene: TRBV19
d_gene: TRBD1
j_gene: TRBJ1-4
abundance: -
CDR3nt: TGTGCCAGTAGTATACCGGGACAGGTCGAAAAACTGTTTTTT
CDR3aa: CASSIPGQVEKLFF

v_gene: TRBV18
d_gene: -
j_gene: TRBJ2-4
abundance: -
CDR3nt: TGTGCCAGCTCACCCAGGCAAACAAAGCCTGAAAACATTCAGTACTTC
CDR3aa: CASSPRQTKPENIQYF

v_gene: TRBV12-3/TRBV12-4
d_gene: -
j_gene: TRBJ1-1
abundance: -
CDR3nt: TGTGCCAGCTTCACTGAAGTGGGGAAAGCTTTCTTT
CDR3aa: CASFTEVGKAFF

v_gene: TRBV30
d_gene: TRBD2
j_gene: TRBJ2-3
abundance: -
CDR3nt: TGTGCCTTTTCGAAGCGGGGGGGCTCCGATACGCAGTATTTT
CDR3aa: CAFSKRGGSDTQYF

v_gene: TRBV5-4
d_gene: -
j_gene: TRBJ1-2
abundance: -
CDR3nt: TGTGCCAGCAGCTTGGAATATGTAAAGGACAGTGCGGGCTACACCTTC
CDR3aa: CASSLEYVKDSAGYTF

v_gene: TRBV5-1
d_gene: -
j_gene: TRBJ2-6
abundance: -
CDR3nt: TGCGCCAGCAGCTTGGGGACCCTTAACTCTGGGGCCAACGTCCTGACTTTC
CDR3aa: CASSLGTLNSGANVLTF

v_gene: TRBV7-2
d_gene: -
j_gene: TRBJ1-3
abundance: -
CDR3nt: TGTGCCAGCAGCCCTCAGGGCTCTGGAAACACCATATATTTT
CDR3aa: CASSPQGSGNTIYF

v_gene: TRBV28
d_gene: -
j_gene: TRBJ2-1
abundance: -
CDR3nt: TGTGCCAGCAGTTTCGAGGGGGGCCTCTACAATGAGCAGTTCTTC
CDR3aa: CASSFEGGLYNEQFF

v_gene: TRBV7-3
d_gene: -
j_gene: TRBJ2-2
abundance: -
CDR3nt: TGTGCCAGCAGCTTTCTGGACAGCTCGAACACCGGGGAGCTGTTTTTT
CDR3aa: CASSFLDSSNTGELFF

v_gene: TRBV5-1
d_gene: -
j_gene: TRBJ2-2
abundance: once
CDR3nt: TGCGCCAGCAGCGAGCAGGGCCCTAACACCGGGGAGCTGTTTTTT
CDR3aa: CASSEQGPNTGELFF

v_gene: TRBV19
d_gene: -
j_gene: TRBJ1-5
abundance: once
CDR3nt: TGTGCCAGTAGCTGGGGGGCAGCTGGCAATCAGCCCCAGCATTTT
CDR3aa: CASSWGAAGNQPQHF

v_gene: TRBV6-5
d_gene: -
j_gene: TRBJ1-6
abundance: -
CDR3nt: TGTGCCAGCAGTTACACAGAAAACTATAATTCACCCCTCCACTTT
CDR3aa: CASSYTENYNSPLHF

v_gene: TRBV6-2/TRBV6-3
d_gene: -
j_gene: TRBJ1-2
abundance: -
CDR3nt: TGTGCCAGCAGTCATCAGACCGACAACTATGGCTACACCTTC
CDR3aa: CASSHQTDNYGYTF

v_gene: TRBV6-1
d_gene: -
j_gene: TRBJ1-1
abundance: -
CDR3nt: TGTGCCAGCAGTGAAGCGGCCCGTAGTGGGGAAGCTTTCTTT
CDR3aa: CASSEAARSGEAFF

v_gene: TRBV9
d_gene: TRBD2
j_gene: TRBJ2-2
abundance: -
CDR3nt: TGTGCCAGCAGCCGCCGAAGCGGGGGCCCCACCGGGGAGCTGTTTTTT
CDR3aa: CASSRRSGGPTGELFF

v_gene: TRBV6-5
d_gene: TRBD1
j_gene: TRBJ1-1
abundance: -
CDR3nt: TGTGCCAGCAGTCCGGACAGGGTGAACACTGAAGCTTTCTTT
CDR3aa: CASSPDRVNTEAFF

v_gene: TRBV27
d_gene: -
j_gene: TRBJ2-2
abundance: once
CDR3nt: TGTGCCAGCAGTCCTACCGGGACTCTCCCCGGCGGGGAGCTGTTTTTT
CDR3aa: CASSPTGTLPGGELFF

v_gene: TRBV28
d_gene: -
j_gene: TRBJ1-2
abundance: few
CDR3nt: TGTGCCAGCAAAAGTACAGTCTATGGCTACACCTTC
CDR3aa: CASKSTVYGYTF

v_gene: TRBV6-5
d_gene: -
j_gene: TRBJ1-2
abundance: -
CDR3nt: TGTGCCAGCAGTTCCCCGTTGCAGGGCTATGGCTACACCTTC
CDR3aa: CASSSPLQGYGYTF

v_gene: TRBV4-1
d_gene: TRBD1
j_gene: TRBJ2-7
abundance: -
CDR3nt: TGCGCCAGCAGCCCAGGGACAGGACGGTACGAGCAGTACTTC
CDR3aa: CASSPGTGRYEQYF

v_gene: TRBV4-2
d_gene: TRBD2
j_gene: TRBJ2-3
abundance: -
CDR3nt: TGTGCCAGCAGCCAACAACTAGCGGGGGGGACAGATACGCAGTATTTT
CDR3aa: CASSQQLAGGTDTQYF

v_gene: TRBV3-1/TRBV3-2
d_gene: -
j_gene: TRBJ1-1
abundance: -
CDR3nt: TGTGCCAGCAGCCAAGGGAGTGCAGGCGAACCTTTGAACCATATTTTT
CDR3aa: CASSQGSAGEPLNHIF

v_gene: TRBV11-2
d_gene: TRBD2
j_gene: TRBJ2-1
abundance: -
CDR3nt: TGTGCCAGCAGCTCCACGGGGGGGCTCGGTGAGCAGTTCTTC
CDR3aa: CASSSTGGLGEQFF

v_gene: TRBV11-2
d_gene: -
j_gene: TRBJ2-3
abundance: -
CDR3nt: TGTGCCAGCAGTCCTTCCTGGGGGGTCGGGACAGATACGCAGTATTTT
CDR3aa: CASSPSWGVGTDTQYF

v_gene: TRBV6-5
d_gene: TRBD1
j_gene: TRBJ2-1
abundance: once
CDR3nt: TGTGCCAGCATGAGATATGGGACAGGGGTGAATGAGCAGTTCTTC
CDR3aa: CASMRYGTGVNEQFF

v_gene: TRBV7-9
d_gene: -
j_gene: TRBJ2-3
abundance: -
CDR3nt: TGTGCCAGCAGCTTAGACACGGGGGCGGCGGGAGATACGCAGTATTTT
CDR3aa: CASSLDTGAAGDTQYF

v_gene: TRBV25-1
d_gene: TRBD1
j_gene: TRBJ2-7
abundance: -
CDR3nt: TGTGCCAGACCTTATGGGGGACAGCCACCTACAAGCTCCTACGAGCAGTACTTC
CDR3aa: CARPYGGQPPTSSYEQYF